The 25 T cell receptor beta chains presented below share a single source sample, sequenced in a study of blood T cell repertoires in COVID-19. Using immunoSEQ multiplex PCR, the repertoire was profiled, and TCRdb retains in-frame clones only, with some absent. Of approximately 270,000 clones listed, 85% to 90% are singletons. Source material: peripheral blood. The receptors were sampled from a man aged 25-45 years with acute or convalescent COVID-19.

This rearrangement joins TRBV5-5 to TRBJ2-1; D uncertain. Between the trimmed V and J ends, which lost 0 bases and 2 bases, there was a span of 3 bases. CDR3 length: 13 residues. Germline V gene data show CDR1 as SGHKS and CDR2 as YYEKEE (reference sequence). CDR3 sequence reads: CASSLGAYNEQFF. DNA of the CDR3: TGTGCCAGCAGCTTGGGAGCCTACAATGAGCAGTTCTTC.

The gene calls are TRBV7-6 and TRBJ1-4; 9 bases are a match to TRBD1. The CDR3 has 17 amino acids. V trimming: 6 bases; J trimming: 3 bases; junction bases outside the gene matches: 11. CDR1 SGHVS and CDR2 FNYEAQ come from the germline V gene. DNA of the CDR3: TGTGCCAGCAGGCGTACCGGGACAGGGAGATCTAATGAAAAACTGTTTTTT. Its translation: CASRRTGTGRSNEKLFF. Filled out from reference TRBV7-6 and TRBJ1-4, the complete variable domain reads GAGVSQSPRYKVTKRGQDVALRCDPISGHVSLYWYRQALGQGPEFLTYFNYEAQQDKSGLPNDRFSAERPEGSISTLTIQRTEQRDSAMYRCASRRTGTGRSNEKLFFGSGTQLSVL.

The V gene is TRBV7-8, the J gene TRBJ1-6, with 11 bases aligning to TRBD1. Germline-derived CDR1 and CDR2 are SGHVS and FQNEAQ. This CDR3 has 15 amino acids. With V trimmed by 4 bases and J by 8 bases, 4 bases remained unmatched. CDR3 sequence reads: CASSWDRGFDSPLHF. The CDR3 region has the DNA TGTGCCAGCAGCTGGGACAGGGGGTTTGATTCACCCCTCCACTTT.

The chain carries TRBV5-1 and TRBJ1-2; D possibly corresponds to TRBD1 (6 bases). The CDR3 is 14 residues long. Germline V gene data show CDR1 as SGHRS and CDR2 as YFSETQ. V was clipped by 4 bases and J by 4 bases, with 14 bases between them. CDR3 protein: CASSLDGTPYGYTF. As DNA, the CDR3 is TGCGCCAGCAGCCTGGATGGGACACCCTATGGCTACACCTTC.

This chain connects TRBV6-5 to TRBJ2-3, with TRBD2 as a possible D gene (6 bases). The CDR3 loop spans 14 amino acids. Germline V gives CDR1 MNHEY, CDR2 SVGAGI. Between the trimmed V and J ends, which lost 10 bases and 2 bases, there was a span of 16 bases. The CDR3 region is CATAGRRYTDTQYF. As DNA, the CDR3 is TGTGCCACCGCCGGGAGAAGATACACAGATACGCAGTATTTT.

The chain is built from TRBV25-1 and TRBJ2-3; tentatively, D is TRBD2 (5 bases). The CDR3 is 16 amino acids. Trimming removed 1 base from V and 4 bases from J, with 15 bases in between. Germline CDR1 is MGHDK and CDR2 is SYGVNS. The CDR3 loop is CASSEWRAEVADTQYF. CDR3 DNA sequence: TGTGCCAGCAGTGAATGGCGGGCTGAAGTCGCAGATACGCAGTATTTT.

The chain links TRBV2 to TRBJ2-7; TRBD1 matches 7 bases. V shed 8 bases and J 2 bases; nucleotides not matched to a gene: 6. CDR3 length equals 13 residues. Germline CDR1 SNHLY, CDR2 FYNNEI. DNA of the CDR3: TGTGCCAGCGGACAGGAAACGACCTACGAGCAGTACTTC. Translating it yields CASGQETTYEQYF.

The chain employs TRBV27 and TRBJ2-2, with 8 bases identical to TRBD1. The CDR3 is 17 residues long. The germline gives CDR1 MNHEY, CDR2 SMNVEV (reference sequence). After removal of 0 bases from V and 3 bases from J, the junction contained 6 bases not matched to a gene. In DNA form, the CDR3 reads TGTGCCAGCAGTTTATCGCAGGACAGGGCCTACACCGGGGAGCTGTTTTTT. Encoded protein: CASSLSQDRAYTGELFF.

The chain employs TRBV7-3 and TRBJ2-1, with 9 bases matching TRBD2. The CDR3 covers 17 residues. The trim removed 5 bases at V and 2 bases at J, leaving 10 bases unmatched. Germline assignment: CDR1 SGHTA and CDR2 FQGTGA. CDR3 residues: CASSAGNLAGTYNEQFF. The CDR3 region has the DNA TGTGCCAGCAGCGCGGGAAACCTAGCGGGGACCTACAATGAGCAGTTCTTC.

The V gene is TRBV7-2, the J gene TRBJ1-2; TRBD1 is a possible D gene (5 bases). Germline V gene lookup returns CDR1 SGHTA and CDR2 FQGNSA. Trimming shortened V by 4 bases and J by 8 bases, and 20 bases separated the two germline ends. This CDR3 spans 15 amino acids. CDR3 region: CASSWGGTEGEGYTF. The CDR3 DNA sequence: TGTGCCAGCAGCTGGGGCGGGACCGAAGGCGAAGGCTACACCTTC.

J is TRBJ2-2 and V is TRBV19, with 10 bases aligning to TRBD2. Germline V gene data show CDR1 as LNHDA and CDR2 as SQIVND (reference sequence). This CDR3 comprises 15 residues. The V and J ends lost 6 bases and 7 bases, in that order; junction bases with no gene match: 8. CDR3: CASRRAGGPNGELFF. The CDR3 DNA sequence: TGTGCCAGTAGGAGAGCGGGGGGGCCTAACGGGGAGCTGTTTTTT. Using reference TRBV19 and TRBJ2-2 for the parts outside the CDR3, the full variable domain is DGGITQSPKYLFRKEGQNVTLSCEQNLNHDAMYWYRQDPGQGLRLIYYSQIVNDFQKGDIAEGYSVSREKKESFPLTVTSAQKNPTAFYLCASRRAGGPNGELFFGEGSRLTVL.

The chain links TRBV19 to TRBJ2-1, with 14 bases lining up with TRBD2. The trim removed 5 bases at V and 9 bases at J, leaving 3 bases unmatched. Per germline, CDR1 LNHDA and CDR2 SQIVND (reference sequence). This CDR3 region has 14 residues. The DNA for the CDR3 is TGTGCCAGTAGTTGGACTAGCGGGGGGAGTGAGCAGTTCTTC. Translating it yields CASSWTSGGSEQFF.

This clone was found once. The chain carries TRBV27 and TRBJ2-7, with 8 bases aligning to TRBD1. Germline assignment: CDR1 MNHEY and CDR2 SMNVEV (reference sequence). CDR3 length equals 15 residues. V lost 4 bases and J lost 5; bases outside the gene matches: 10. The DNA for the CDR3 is TGTGCCAGCAGTTGGGACCAGGGGGCGAGGAACGAGCAGTACTTC. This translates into CASSWDQGARNEQYF.

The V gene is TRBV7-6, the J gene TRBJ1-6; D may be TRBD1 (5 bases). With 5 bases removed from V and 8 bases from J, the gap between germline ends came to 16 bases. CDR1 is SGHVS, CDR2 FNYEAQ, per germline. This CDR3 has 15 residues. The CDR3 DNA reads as TGTGCCAGCAGCCCGAGGGACTCGGGCGATTCACCCCTCCACTTT. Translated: CASSPRDSGDSPLHF.

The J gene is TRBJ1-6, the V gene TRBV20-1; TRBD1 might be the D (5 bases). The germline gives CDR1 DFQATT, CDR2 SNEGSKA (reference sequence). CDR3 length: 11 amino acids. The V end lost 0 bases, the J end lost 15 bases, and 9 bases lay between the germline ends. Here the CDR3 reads CSARDKGLLHF. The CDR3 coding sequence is TGCAGTGCTAGAGATAAGGGGCTCCTCCACTTT.

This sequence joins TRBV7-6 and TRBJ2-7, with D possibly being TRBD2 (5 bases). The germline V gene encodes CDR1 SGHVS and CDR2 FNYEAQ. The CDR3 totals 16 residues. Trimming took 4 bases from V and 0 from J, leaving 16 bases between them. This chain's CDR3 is CASSSSGEFLSYEQYF. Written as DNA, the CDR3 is TGTGCCAGCAGCTCAAGCGGAGAGTTCCTCTCCTACGAGCAGTACTTC.

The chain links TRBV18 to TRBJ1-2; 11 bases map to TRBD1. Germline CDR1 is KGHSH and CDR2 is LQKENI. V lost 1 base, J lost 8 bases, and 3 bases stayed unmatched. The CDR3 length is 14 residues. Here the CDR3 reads CASSPLDRGHGYTF. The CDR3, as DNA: TGTGCCAGCTCACCACTGGACAGGGGGCACGGCTACACCTTC.

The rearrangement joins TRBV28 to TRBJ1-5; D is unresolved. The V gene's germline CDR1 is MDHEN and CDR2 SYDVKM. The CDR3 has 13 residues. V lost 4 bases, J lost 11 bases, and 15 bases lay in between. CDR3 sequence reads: CASSSHSAGSQHF. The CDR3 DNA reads TGTGCCAGCAGTTCGCACTCCGCCGGGTCCCAGCATTTT.

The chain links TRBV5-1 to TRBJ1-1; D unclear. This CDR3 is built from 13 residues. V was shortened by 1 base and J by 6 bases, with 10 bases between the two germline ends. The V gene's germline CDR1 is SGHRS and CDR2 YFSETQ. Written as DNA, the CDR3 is TGCGCCAGCAGCTTGTCGGGTTTACCTGAAGCTTTCTTT. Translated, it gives CASSLSGLPEAFF. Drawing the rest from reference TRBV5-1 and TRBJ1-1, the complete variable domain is KAGVTQTPRYLIKTRGQQVTLSCSPISGHRSVSWYQQTPGQGLQFLFEYFSETQRNKGNFPGRFSGRQFSNSRSEMNVSTLELGDSALYLCASSLSGLPEAFFGQGTRLTVV.

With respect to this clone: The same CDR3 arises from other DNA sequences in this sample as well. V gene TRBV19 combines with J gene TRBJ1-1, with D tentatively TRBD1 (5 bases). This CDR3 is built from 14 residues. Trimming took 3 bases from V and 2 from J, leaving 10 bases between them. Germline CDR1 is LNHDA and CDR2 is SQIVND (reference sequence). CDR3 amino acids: CASSIQGGNTEAFF. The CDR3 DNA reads TGTGCCAGTAGTATTCAGGGCGGAAACACTGAAGCTTTCTTT.

This chain's CDR3 is CASQNTLRAQYF. CDR3 DNA: TGTGCCAGCCAGAACACACTCAGGGCGCAGTATTTT. The gene calls are TRBV27 and TRBJ2-3; perhaps TRBD1 as D (5 bases). The germline V gene has CDR1 MNHEY and CDR2 SMNVEV (reference sequence). This CDR3 spans 12 amino acids. The ends were cut back, 8 bases at V and 10 bases at J, with 16 bases in the middle.

Here the CDR3 reads CASNRGDTYGYTF. The CDR3 DNA follows: TGTGCCAGCAATCGGGGGGACACCTATGGCTACACCTTC. The rearrangement links TRBV3-1 (or the pseudogene TRBV3-2) to TRBJ1-2, with D maybe TRBD1 (6 bases). The V gene lost 7 bases and the J gene lost 4 bases, with 13 bases spanning the gap. This CDR3 spans 13 amino acids. Germline V CDR1 and CDR2: LGHDT, YNNKEL (reference sequence).

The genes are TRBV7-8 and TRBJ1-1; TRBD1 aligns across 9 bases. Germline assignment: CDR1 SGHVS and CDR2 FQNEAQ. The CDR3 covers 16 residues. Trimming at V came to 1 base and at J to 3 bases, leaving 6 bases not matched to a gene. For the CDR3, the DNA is TGTGCCAGCAGCTTAGGACAGGGGGTAGGTGACACTGAAGCTTTCTTT. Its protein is CASSLGQGVGDTEAFF. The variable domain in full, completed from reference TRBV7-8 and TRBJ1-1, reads GAGVSQSPRYKVAKRGQDVALRCDPISGHVSLFWYQQALGQGPEFLTYFQNEAQLDKSGLPSDRFFAERPEGSVSTLKIQRTQQEDSAVYLCASSLGQGVGDTEAFFGQGTRLTVV.

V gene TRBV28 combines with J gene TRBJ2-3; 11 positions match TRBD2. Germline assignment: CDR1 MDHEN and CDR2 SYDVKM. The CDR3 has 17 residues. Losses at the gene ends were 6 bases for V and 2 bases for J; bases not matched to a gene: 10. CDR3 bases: TGTGCCAGCAGCCGTCCTGGGACTAGCGGATACACAGATACGCAGTATTTT. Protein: CASSRPGTSGYTDTQYF.

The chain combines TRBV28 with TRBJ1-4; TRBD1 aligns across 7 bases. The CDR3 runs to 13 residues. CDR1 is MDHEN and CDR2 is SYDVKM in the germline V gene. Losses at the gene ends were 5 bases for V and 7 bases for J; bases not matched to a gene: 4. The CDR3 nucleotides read TGTGCCAGCAGTCTAAGGACAGGTGAAAAACTGTTTTTT. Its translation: CASSLRTGEKLFF.